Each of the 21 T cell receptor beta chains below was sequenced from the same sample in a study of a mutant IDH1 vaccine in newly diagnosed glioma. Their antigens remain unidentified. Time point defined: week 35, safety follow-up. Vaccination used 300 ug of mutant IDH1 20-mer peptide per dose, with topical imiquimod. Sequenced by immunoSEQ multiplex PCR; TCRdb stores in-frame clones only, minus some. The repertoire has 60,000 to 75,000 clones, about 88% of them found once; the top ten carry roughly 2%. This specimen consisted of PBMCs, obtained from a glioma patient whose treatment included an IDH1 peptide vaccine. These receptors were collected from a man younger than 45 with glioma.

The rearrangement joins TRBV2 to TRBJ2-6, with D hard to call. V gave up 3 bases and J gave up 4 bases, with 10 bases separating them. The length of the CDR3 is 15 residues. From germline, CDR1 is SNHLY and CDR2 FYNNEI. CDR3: CASSEARLGANVLTF. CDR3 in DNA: TGTGCCAGCAGTGAGGCACGCTTGGGGGCCAACGTCCTGACTTTC.

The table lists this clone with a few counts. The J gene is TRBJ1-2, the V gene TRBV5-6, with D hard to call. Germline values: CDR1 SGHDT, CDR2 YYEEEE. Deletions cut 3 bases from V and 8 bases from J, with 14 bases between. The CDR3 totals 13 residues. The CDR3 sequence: CASSWVEGRGYTF. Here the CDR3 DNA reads TGTGCCAGCAGCTGGGTTGAGGGCCGCGGCTACACCTTC.

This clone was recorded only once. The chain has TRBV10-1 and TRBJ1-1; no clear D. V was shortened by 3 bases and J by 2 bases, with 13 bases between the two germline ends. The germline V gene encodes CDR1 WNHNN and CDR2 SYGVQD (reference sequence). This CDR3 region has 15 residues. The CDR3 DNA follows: TGCGCCAGCAGTGATTACTTGACGGGTAACACTGAAGCTTTCTTT. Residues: CASSDYLTGNTEAFF.

The CDR3 DNA reads TGTGCCAGCAGTTTTAGAGCGACTTCCACAGATACGCAGTATTTT. It translates to CASSFRATSTDTQYF. The rearrangement links TRBV6-5 to TRBJ2-3, with D uncertain. Germline CDR1 and CDR2: MNHEY and SVGAGI. The CDR3 is 15 residues long. The germline V and J ends were trimmed by 4 bases and 2 bases, with 13 bases remaining between them.

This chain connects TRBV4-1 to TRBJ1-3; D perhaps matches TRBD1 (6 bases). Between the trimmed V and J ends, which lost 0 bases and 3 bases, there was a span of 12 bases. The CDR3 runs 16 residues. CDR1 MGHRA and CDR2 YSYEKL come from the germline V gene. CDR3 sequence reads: CASSQDWGGLGNTIYF. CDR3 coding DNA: TGCGCCAGCAGCCAAGATTGGGGGGGCCTTGGAAACACCATATATTTT.

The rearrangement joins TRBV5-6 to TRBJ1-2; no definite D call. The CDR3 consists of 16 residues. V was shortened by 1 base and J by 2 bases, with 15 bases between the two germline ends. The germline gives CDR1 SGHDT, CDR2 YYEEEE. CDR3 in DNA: TGTGCCAGCAGCTTGATGCCATATAGGGAAAACTATGGCTACACCTTC. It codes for CASSLMPYRENYGYTF.

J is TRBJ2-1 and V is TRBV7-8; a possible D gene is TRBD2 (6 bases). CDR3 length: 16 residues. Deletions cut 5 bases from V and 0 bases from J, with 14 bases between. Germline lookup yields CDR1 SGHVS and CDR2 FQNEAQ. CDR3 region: CASSPLGGISYNEQFF. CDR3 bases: TGTGCCAGCAGCCCGCTTGGGGGGATCTCCTACAATGAGCAGTTCTTC.

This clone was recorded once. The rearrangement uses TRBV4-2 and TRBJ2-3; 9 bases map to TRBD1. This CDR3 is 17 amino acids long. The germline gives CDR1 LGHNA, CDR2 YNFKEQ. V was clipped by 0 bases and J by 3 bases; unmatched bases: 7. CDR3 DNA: TGTGCCAGCAGCCAAGATCCCCGGGACAGGGTAACAGATACGCAGTATTTT. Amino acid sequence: CASSQDPRDRVTDTQYF.

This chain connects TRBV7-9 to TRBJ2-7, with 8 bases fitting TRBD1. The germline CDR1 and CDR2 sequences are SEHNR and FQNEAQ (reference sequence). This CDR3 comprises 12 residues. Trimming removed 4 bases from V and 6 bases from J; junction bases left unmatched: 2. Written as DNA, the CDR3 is TGTGCCAGCAGCTCCGGGACAGGCGAGCAGTACTTC. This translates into CASSSGTGEQYF.

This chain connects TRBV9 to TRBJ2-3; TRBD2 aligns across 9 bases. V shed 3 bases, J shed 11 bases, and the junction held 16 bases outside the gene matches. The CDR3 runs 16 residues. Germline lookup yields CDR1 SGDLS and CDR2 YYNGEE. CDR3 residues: CASSAKISGGPLEQYF. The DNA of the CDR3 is TGTGCCAGCAGCGCTAAGATTAGCGGGGGACCGCTGGAGCAGTATTTT.

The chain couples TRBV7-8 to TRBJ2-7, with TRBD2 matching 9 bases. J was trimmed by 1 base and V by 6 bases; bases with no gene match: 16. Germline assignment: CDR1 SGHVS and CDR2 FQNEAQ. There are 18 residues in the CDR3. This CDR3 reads CASRDARPTSGRSYEQYF. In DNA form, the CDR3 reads TGTGCCAGCAGGGACGCCCGGCCTACTAGCGGGCGATCCTACGAGCAGTACTTC.

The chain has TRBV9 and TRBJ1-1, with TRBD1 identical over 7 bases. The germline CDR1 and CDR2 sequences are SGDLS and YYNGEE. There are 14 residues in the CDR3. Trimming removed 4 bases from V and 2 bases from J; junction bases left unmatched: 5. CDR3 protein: CASSPGQRNTEAFF. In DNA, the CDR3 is TGTGCCAGCAGCCCGGGACAGCGAAACACTGAAGCTTTCTTT.

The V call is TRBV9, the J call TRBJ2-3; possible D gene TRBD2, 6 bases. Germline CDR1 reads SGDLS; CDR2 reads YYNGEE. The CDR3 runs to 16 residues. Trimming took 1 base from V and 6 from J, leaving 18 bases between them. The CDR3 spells CASSVLAQASRDTQYF. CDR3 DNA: TGTGCCAGCAGCGTACTAGCGCAGGCTAGCAGGGATACGCAGTATTTT.

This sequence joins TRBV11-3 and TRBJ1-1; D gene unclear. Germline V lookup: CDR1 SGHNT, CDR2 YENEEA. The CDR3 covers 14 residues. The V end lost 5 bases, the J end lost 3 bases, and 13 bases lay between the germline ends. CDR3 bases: TGTGCCAGCAGCGTGGGAGGGCACGACACTGAAGCTTTCTTT. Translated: CASSVGGHDTEAFF.

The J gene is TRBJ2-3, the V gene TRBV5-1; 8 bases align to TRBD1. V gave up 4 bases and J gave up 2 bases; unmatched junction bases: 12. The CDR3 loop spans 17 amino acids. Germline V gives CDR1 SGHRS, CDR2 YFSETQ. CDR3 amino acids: CASSPGTGGAYTDTQYF. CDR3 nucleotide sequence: TGCGCCAGCAGCCCAGGAACAGGGGGTGCTTACACAGATACGCAGTATTTT.

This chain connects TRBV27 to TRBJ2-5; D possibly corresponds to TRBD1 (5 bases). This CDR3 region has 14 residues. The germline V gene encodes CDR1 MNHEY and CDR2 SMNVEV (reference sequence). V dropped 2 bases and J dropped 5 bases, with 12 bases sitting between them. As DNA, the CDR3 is TGTGCCAGCAGTTTAGATCAGGGTGGTGAGACCCAGTACTTC. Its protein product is CASSLDQGGETQYF.

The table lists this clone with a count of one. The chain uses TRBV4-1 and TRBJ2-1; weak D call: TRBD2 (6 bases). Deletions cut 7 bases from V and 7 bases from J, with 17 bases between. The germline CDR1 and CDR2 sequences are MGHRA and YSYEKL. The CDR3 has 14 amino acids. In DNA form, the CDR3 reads TGCGCCAGCAAGAGGCCGGGAGAAGGGAATGAGCAGTTCTTC. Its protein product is CASKRPGEGNEQFF.

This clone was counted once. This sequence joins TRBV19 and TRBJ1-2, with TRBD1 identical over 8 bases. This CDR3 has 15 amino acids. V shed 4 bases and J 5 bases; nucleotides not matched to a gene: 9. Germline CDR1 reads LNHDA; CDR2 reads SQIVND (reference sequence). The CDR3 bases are TGTGCCAGTAGTACACCGACAGGGGTTGGTTATGGCTACACCTTC. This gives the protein CASSTPTGVGYGYTF.

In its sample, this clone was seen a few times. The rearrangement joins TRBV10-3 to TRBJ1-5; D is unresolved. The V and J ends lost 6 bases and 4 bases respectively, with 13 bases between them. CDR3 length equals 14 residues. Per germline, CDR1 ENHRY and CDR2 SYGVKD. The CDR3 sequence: CAISGLEGNQPQHF. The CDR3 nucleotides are TGTGCCATCAGCGGCCTGGAGGGAAATCAGCCCCAGCATTTT.

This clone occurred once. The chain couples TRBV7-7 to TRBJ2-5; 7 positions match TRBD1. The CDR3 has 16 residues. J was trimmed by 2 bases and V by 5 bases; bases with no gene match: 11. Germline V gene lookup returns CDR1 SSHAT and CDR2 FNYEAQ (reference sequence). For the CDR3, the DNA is TGTGCCAGCAGCCCGACAGGGCTTGGGGGTCAAGAGACCCAGTACTTC. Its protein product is CASSPTGLGGQETQYF.

The CDR3 DNA reads as TGTGCCACCGCGGACAGGACTTATAATTCACCCCTCCACTTT. As protein: CATADRTYNSPLHF. V usage is TRBV19 and J usage is TRBJ1-6; 7 bases are a match to TRBD1. Germline loops: CDR1 LNHDA, CDR2 SQIVND (reference sequence). This CDR3 is built from 14 residues. Unmatched junction bases numbered 7, after V lost 10 bases and J lost 4 bases.